This T cell receptor beta chain was recovered during a study of OX40 agonist ivuxolimab in advanced cancers. On the study more broadly: Dose-escalation patients suffered from hepatocellular carcinoma, melanoma, renal cell or head and neck cancer.

This table comes from immunoSEQ multiplex PCR, and its TCRdb copy is limited to in-frame clones, with some not included. Here the sample spans some 95,000 clones, under 85% being singletons. CDR1 is SNHLY, CDR2 FYNNEI, per germline. The CDR3 spans 15 residues. The ends were cut back, 7 bases at V and 5 bases at J, with 17 bases in the middle. This sequence originates from an adult with an advanced solid tumor such as melanoma, head and neck, liver or kidney cancer. This specimen was CD4+ or CD8+ T cells sorted from blood, taken in a trial of the OX40 agonist ivuxolimab. This rearrangement joins TRBV2 to TRBJ1-4; a weak D match, TRBD1 (6 bases). In DNA form, the CDR3 reads TGTGCCAGCACCCTGAGTAGACAGGAAAATGAAAAACTGTTTTTT. Translation: CASTLSRQENEKLFF.